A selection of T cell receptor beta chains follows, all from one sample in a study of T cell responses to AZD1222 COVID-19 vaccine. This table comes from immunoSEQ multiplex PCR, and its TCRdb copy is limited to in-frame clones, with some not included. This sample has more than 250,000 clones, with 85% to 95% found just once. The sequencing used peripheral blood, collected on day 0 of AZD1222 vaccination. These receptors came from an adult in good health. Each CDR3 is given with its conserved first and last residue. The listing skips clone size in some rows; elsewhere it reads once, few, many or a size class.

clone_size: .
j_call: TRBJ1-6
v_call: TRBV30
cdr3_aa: CALRLAGYNSPLHF

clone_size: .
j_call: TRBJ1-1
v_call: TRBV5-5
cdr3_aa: CASSPPGRTTEAFF

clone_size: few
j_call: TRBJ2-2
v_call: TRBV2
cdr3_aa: CASSDDRWTSGLFF

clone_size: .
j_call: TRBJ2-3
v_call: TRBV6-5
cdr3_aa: CASSYTRTSPDTQYF

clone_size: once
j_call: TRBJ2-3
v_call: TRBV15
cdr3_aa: CATSRDFVTDTQYF

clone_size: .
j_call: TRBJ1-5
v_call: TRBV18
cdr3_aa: CASSPLEGNQPQHF

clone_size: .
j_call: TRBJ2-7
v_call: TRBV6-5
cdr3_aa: CASSQTGSYEQYF

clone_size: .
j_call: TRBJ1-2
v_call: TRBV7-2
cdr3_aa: CASSPLPGDTIYGYTF

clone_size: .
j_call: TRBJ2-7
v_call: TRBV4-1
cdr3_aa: CASSQGARYEQYF

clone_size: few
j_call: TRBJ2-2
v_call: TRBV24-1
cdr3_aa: CATSDPLTPGRTGELFF

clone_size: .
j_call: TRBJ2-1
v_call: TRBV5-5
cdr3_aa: CASSLEAETYNEQFF

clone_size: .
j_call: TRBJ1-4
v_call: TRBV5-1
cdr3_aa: CASSLAGTGIEKLFF

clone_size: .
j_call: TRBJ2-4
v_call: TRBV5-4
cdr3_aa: CASSSGTGAKNIQYF

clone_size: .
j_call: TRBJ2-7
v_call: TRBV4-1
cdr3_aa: CASSQVTAGGTYEQYF

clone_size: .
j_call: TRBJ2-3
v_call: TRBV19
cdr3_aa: CASRSGRGTDTQYF

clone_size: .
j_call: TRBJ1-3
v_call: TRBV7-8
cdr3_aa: CASSLGPISGNTIYF

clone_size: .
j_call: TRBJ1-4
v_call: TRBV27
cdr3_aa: CASSLWGNNEKLFF

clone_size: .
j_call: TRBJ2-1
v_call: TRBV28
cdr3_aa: CASSSRAYNYNEQFF

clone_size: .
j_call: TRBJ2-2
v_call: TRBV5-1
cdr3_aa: CASSPPSGPNTGELFF

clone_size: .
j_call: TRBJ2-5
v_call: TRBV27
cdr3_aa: CASSLTDTQETQYF

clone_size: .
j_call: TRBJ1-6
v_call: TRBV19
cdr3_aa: CASRARVGSPLHF

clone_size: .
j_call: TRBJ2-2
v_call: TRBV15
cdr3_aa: CATSRGPGTGELFF

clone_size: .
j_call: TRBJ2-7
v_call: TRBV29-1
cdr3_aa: CSVPAGAPYEQYF

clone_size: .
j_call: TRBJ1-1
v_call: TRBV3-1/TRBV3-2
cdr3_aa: CASSRTGTEAFF

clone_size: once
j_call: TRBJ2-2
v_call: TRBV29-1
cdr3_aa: CSVGAGNTGELFF

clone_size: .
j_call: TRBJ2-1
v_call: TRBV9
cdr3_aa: CASSLRRASSYNEQFF

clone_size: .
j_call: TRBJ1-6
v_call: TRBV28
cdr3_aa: CASSGSGSPLHF